This is a list of T cell receptor beta chains from one sample in a study of blood T cell repertoires in COVID-19. Clones were read by immunoSEQ multiplex PCR, and TCRdb kept only the in-frame ones, dropping some. The repertoire includes roughly 180,000 clones, around 80% of them detected once, and about 12% sits in the top ten. Sequenced material: peripheral blood. The receptors originated from a woman older than 75 with COVID-19, enrolled during active disease. CDR3s include the opening cysteine and the closing phenylalanine or tryptophan. A D gene is named only where the DNA matches it firmly. Clone size, where shown, is once, few, many, or a class for clones that have expanded.

>TRBD1|NA|TRBJ2-5|TRBV24-1
TGTGCCACCAGTGATTCTGACAGGGCGGGGACCCAGTACTTC
CATSDSDRAGTQYF
>TRBD1|NA|TRBJ2-7|TRBV6-5
TGTGCCAGCAGTCCTTCGGACAGGGGCTACGAGCAGTACTTC
CASSPSDRGYEQYF
>NA|NA|TRBJ2-6|TRBV27
TGTGCCAGCAGTTTCTTTCTTGGGGCCAACGTCCTGACTTTC
CASSFFLGANVLTF
>NA|NA|TRBJ2-5|TRBV20-1
TGCAGTGCTAGTGCGAGGGGGGGGAGTCAAGAGACCCAGTACTTC
CSASARGGSQETQYF
>TRBD1|few|TRBJ1-1|TRBV9
TGTGCCAGCAGCGTAGGGTCGGGACAGGACACTTTCTTT
CASSVGSGQDTFF
>NA|NA|TRBJ2-3|TRBV18
TGTGCCAGCTCACCTGATAGGACTGGGTCTTTGGGTACGCAGTATTTT
CASSPDRTGSLGTQYF
>NA|NA|TRBJ2-3|TRBV28
TGTGCCAGCGACGGGGCAGGGGTAGCAGATACGCAGTATTTT
CASDGAGVADTQYF
>NA|NA|TRBJ1-2|TRBV3-1/TRBV3-2
TGTGCCAGCAGCGGAGGGAACGGGAACTATGGCTACACCTTC
CASSGGNGNYGYTF
>NA|few|TRBJ2-7|TRBV11-3
TGTGCCAGCAGCTTCGACTTCAACGAGCAGTACTTC
CASSFDFNEQYF
>NA|NA|TRBJ2-7|TRBV5-6
TGTGCCAGCAGCGGCGGACAGCGCGAGCAGTACTTC
CASSGGQREQYF
>TRBD1|NA|TRBJ2-5|TRBV5-1
TGCGCCAGCACCCCGGGACAGGGGACGGAGACCCAGTACTTC
CASTPGQGTETQYF
>TRBD1|once|TRBJ1-1|TRBV10-3
TGTGCCGTTGGGAGGAGGACAGGGGACACTGAAGCTTTCTTT
CAVGRRTGDTEAFF
>NA|NA|TRBJ2-1|TRBV27
TGTGCCAGCAGTTTATTATACGGCAATGAGCAGTTCTTC
CASSLLYGNEQFF
>NA|NA|TRBJ1-5|TRBV24-1
TGTGCCACCAGTGGGACACTGGATAATCAGCCCCAGCATTTT
CATSGTLDNQPQHF
>TRBD1|NA|TRBJ1-1|TRBV5-4
TGTGCCAGCAGCTTGGACGGGACAGGAGGACCGAACACTGAAGCTTTCTTT
CASSLDGTGGPNTEAFF
>NA|few|TRBJ1-5|TRBV7-2
TGTGCCAGCAGCCCCGACAGTGTCTCTCAGCCCCAGCATTTT
CASSPDSVSQPQHF
>NA|NA|TRBJ1-6|TRBV5-1
TGCGCCAGCAGCTTGGCCGGAGGCAAAGACACCCTCCACTTT
CASSLAGGKDTLHF
>NA|NA|TRBJ1-1|TRBV19
TGTGCCAGTAGTATAGATCGGGGAGTGGGGACTGAAGCTTTCTTT
CASSIDRGVGTEAFF
>TRBD2|once|TRBJ2-3|TRBV27
TGTGCCAGCAGTTCTAGCGGGGCAAGCACAGATACGCAGTATTTT
CASSSSGASTDTQYF
>NA|NA|TRBJ2-1|TRBV7-9
TGTGCCAGCAGCTTAGACTGGTGGAATGAGCAGTTCTTC
CASSLDWWNEQFF
>TRBD2|NA|TRBJ2-5|TRBV18
TGTGCCAGCTCACTAGCGGGAGGGCCGGAGACCCAGTACTTC
CASSLAGGPETQYF
>TRBD1|NA|TRBJ1-6|TRBV4-3
TGCGCCAGCAGCCAAGATGGGACAGAGAATTCACCCCTCCACTTT
CASSQDGTENSPLHF
>TRBD1|NA|TRBJ2-5|TRBV2
TGTGCCAGCAGCCGGGACAGGGGTTATTCCCAAGAGACCCAGTACTTC
CASSRDRGYSQETQYF
>NA|NA|TRBJ1-4|TRBV2
TGTGCCAGCAGTGAAGTGGGCAGGGAAGGTGAAAAACTGTTTTTT
CASSEVGREGEKLFF
>NA|NA|TRBJ2-2|TRBV6-5
TGTGCCAGCAGTCGTACCGGGGAGCTGTTTTTT
CASSRTGELFF
>TRBD2|NA|TRBJ2-3|TRBV5-6
TGTGCCAGCAGCTTTGGGACTAGCGGGTCAGATACGCAGTATTTT
CASSFGTSGSDTQYF
>NA|NA|TRBJ2-7|TRBV18
TGTGCCAGCTCACCGTTAGCGCGACCCTCCTACGAGCAGTACTTC
CASSPLARPSYEQYF
>NA|NA|TRBJ1-2|TRBV28
TGTGCCAGCAGCCCGGGAAGGCAATATGGCTACACCTTC
CASSPGRQYGYTF
>NA|NA|TRBJ2-7|TRBV2
TGTGCCAGCAGCGACGGGTTAGACTACGAGCAGTACTTC
CASSDGLDYEQYF
>NA|NA|TRBJ2-7|TRBV5-6
TGTGCCAGCAGCTTGAGTCTAGCGCACGAGCAGTACTTC
CASSLSLAHEQYF
>NA|NA|TRBJ1-5|TRBV2
TGTGCCAGCAGTGATCAGGGTATAAGCAATCAGCCCCAGCATTTT
CASSDQGISNQPQHF
>TRBD1|NA|TRBJ1-1|TRBV3-1/TRBV3-2
TGTGCCAGCAGCCGCCCGGGACAGGGGGCTGAAGCTTTCTTT
CASSRPGQGAEAFF
>NA|NA|TRBJ1-2|TRBV28
TGTGCCAGCAGTCGCCACGGACAGACCTATGGCTACACCTTC
CASSRHGQTYGYTF
>NA|few|TRBJ2-5|TRBV5-1
TGCGCCAGCAGCTTGGCCAACAGTCAAGAGACCCAGTACTTC
CASSLANSQETQYF
>TRBD1|NA|TRBJ1-1|TRBV5-1
TGCGCCAGCAGCATACCGACAGGGGGCACTGAAGCTTTCTTT
CASSIPTGGTEAFF
>NA|NA|TRBJ2-3|TRBV9
TGTGCCAGCAGCGTAGGGGGGGAACGGGGCACAGATACGCAGTATTTT
CASSVGGERGTDTQYF
>TRBD1|once|TRBJ2-3|TRBV19
TGTGCCAGTAGTATAACAGGGGCAGATACGCAGTATTTT
CASSITGADTQYF
>NA|NA|TRBJ2-1|TRBV30
TGTGCCTGGAGTCGAACTAATCAGGGGGAGCAGTTCTTC
CAWSRTNQGEQFF
>TRBD2|NA|TRBJ2-2|TRBV7-8
TGTGCCAGCAGCATCCGACTAGCGGGGGCCGCCGGGGAGCTGTTTTTT
CASSIRLAGAAGELFF
>NA|few|TRBJ1-6|TRBV7-2
TGTGCCAGCAGCTGGACAGCACGGGATTCACCCCTCCACTTT
CASSWTARDSPLHF
>TRBD2|few|TRBJ2-7|TRBV2
TGTGCCAGCAGTGAAGTGTCTAGCGGAGAGCAGTACTTC
CASSEVSSGEQYF
>TRBD1|few|TRBJ1-6|TRBV7-9
TGTGCCAGCAGCCCCGGACAGGGGGCGGGATTACTCCACTTT
CASSPGQGAGLLHF
>TRBD2|NA|TRBJ2-5|TRBV19
TGTGCCAGTAGTCCGCGGACTAGCGGGGGAAACCAAGAGACCCAGTACTTC
CASSPRTSGGNQETQYF
>TRBD1|NA|TRBJ2-1|TRBV18
TGTGCCAGCTCACAGCCGGGACAGGGATCCTACAATGAGCAGTTCTTC
CASSQPGQGSYNEQFF
>TRBD2|few|TRBJ2-5|TRBV28
TGTGCCAGCAGTTTAGGGAGGGTTGGTCTCCCGCTGGGAGAGACCCAGTACTTC
CASSLGRVGLPLGETQYF
>TRBD2|NA|TRBJ2-2|TRBV7-9
TGTGCCAGCAGCTACAGACCGGGACTAGCCTATTCGAACACCGGGGAGCTGTTTTTT
CASSYRPGLAYSNTGELFF
>NA|NA|TRBJ1-4|TRBV21-1
TGTGCCAGCAGCAGCCGGCGGACAAAGGTGACTAATGAAAAACTGTTTTTT
CASSSRRTKVTNEKLFF
>NA|NA|TRBJ2-1|TRBV15
TGTGCCACCAGCACACGGACAGCCTTTGAGCAGTTCTTC
CATSTRTAFEQFF
>NA|few|TRBJ2-2|TRBV6-5
TGTGCCAGCAGTTACTCGACTACGAACACCGGGGAGCTGTTTTTT
CASSYSTTNTGELFF